These 2 T cell receptor beta chains were all obtained from the same sample, sequenced in a study of shared clonotypes between healthy human individuals. TCRdb's copy holds only in-frame clones and misses some; the assay was immunoSEQ multiplex PCR. The table records 550,000 to 800,000 clones, roughly 91% of them present only once. Specimen: memory CD8+ T cells from PBMCs. Regarding subset: CD45RO+ cells pooled with CCR7-negative TemRA cells. The receptors were gathered from a man aged 18 to 30 in good health. Some clones in this sample may be carry-over from other donors' samples.

The chain couples TRBV9 to TRBJ2-2; a possible D gene is TRBD2 (6 bases). Germline loops: CDR1 SGDLS, CDR2 YYNGEE. The CDR3 contains 16 residues. The V gene lost 0 bases and the J gene lost 5 bases, with 14 bases spanning the gap. The CDR3 DNA reads as TGTGCCAGCAGCGTAGAACTGGGACTTTCTACCGGGGAGCTGTTTTTT. Encoded protein: CASSVELGLSTGELFF.

This chain uses TRBV27 with TRBJ1-5; D is perhaps TRBD1 (5 bases). The CDR3 has 16 residues. The germline V gene has CDR1 MNHEY and CDR2 SMNVEV (reference sequence). V was pared by 2 bases and J by 0 bases, with 11 bases between. For the CDR3, the DNA is TGTGCCAGCAGTTTAGGAAGGGGTTATAGCAATCAGCCCCAGCATTTT. Its protein is CASSLGRGYSNQPQHF.